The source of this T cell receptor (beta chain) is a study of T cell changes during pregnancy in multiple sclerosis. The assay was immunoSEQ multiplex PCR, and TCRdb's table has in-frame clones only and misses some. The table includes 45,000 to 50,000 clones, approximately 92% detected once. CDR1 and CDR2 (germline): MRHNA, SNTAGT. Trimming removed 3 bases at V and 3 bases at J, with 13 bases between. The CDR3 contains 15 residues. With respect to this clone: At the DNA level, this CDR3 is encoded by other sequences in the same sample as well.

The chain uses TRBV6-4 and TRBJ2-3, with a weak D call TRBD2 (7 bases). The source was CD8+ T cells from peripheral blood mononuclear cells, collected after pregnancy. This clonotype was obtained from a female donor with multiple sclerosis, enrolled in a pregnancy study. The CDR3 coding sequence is TGTGCCAGCAGTGAACGAGGGGGGGCGACAGATACGCAGTATTTT. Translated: CASSERGGATDTQYF.